The clone carrying this TCR beta chain was recorded only once. Its antigen is currently unknown. This record belongs to a study of cytomegalovirus exposure and HLA in healthy donors. The PCR ran on 60 Vbeta and 13 Jbeta primers. Some clones are missing from TCRdb's copy, which holds only in-frame ones; the method was immunoSEQ multiplex PCR. In the table there are roughly 200,000 clones, around 80% of which are singletons. Study results and limitations: Association of a missense DCLRE1C variant with TCR beta V- and J-gene trimming was reported in a later analysis. A highly shared variant cluster was judged a likely technical artifact. The study listed around 150 cytomegalovirus-associated TCR beta chains.

CDR1 and CDR2 (germline): MNHEY, SMNVEV (reference sequence). The CDR3 totals 15 residues. V was pared by 6 bases and J by 6 bases, with 8 bases of the junction left unmatched. Sequenced input: PBMCs. The receptor comes from a man aged 40-49 years in good health and CMV-seropositive. The chain combines TRBV27 with TRBJ1-5; TRBD1 aligns across 10 bases. As DNA, the CDR3 is TGTGCCAGCAGCCCTGACAGGGGGCTGGGTCAGCCCCAGCATTTT. Its protein is CASSPDRGLGQPQHF.